This T cell receptor (beta chain) is drawn from a study of T cells after yellow fever vaccination. Making TCR cDNA involved 5'RACE template switching, which added UMIs and a universal primer site. One entry per CDR3 protein results from TCRdb running MiXCR on the 5' RACE reads. Of 100,000 to 150,000 distinct CDR3 sequences listed, 13% to 15% were seen once; the top ten hold around 40%. This clonotype was seen only a few times. The ends were cut back, 6 bases at V and 1 base at J, with 9 bases in the middle. This CDR3 region has 13 residues. This sequence joins TRBV12-3 or TRBV12-4 and TRBJ2-5; TRBD2 might be the D (6 bases). This specimen was CD8+ T cells sorted from PBMCs, taken 5 days after the yellow fever booster vaccination. The clonotype was recovered from a man between 18 and 35 years old who received the YFV17D yellow fever vaccine. Here the CDR3 reads CASSPGGQETQYF. CDR3 coding DNA: TGTGCCAGCAGCCCCGGGGGCCAAGAGACCCAGTACTTC.